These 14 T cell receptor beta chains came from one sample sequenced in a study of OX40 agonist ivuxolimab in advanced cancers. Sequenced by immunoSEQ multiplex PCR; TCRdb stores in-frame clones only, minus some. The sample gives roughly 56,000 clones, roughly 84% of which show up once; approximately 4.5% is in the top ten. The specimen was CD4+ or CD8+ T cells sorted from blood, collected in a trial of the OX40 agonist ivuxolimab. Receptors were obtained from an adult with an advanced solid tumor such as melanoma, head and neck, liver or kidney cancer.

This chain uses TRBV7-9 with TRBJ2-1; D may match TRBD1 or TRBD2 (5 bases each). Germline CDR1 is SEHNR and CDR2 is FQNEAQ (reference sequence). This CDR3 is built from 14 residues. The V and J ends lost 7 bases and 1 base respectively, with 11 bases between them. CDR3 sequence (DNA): TGTGCCAGCACCTGGGGGTTATCCTACAATGAGCAGTTCTTC. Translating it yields CASTWGLSYNEQFF.

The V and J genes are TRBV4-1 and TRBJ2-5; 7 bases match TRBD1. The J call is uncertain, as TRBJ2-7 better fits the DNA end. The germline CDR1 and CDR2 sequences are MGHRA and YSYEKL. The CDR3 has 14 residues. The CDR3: CASSQGQGSYEQYF. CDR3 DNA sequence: TGCGCCAGCAGCCAAGGACAGGGATCCTACGAGCAGTACTTC.

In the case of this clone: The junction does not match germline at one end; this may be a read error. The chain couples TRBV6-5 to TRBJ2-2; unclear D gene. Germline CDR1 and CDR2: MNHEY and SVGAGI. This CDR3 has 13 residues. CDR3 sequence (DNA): TGTGCCAGCACTTACACAGACACCGGGGAGCTGTTTTTT. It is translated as CASTYTDTGELFF.

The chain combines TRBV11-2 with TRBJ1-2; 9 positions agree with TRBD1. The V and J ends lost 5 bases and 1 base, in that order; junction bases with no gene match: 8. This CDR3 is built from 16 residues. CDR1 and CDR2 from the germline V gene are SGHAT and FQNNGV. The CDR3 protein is CASSLTGGRINYGYTF. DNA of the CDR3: TGTGCCAGCAGCCTTACAGGGGGCCGTATTAACTATGGCTACACCTTC. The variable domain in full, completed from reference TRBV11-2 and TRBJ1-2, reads EAGVAQSPRYKIIEKRQSVAFWCNPISGHATLYWYQQILGQGPKLLIQFQNNGVVDDSQLPKDRFSAERLKGVDSTLKIQPAKLEDSAVYLCASSLTGGRINYGYTFGSGTRLTVV.

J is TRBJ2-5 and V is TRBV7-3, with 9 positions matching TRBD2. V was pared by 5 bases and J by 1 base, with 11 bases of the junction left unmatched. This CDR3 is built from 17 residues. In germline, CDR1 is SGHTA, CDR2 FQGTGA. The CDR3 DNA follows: TGTGCCAGCAGCCAGGGCCTGGGGCGGGGGGGCCAAGAGACCCAGTACTTC. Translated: CASSQGLGRGGQETQYF.

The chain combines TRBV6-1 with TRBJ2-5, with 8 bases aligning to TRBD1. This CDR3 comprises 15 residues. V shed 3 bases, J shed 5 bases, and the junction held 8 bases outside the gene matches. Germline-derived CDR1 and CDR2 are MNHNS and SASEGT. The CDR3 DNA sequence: TGTGCCAGCAGTGAGTTTTGGACAGGGATGGAGACCCAGTACTTC. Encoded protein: CASSEFWTGMETQYF.

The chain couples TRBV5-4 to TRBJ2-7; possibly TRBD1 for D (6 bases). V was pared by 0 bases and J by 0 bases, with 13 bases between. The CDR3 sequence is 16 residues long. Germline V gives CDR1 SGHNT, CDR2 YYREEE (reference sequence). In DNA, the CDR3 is TGTGCCAGCAGCTTGGGGGGGCGACAGCCCTCCTACGAGCAGTACTTC. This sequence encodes CASSLGGRQPSYEQYF.

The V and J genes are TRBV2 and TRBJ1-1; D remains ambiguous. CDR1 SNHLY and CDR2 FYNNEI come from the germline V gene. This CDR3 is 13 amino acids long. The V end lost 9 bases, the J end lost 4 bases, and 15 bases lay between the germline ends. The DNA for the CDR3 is TGTGCCAGTACCGAATGGGTGAGCACTGAAGCTTTCTTT. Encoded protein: CASTEWVSTEAFF.

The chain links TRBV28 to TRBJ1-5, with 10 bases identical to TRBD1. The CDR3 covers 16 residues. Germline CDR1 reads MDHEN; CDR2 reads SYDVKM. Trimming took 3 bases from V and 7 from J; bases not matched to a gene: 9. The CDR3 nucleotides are TGTGCCAGCAGTTTGGGTCACTGGACAGGGGGACAGCCCCAGCATTTT. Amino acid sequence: CASSLGHWTGGQPQHF.

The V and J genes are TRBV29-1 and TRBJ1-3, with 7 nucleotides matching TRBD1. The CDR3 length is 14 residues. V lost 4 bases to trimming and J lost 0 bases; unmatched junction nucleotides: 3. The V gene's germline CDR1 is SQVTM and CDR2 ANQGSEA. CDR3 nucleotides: TGCAGCGTTGTAGAGGGGGCCTCTGGAAACACCATATATTTT. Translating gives CSVVEGASGNTIYF.

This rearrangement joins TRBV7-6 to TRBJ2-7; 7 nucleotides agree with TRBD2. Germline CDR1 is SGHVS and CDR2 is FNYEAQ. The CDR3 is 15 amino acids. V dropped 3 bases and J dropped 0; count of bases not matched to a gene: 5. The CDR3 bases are TGTGCCAGCAGCTTCGGACTAGGGAACTCCTACGAGCAGTACTTC. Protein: CASSFGLGNSYEQYF.

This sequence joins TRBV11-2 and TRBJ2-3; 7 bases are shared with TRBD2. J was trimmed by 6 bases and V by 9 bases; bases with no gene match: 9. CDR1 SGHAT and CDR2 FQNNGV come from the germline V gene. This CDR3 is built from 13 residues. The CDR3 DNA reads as TGTGCCAGTGGGACTATCATCATGGATACGCAGTATTTT. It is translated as CASGTIIMDTQYF.

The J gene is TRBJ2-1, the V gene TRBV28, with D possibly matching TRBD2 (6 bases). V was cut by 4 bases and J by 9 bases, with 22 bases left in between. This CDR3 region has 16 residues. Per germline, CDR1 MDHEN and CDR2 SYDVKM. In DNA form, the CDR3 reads TGTGCCAGCAGTTCGACGGGGTTCGTCGGGGGAATTGAGCAGTTCTTC. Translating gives CASSSTGFVGGIEQFF.

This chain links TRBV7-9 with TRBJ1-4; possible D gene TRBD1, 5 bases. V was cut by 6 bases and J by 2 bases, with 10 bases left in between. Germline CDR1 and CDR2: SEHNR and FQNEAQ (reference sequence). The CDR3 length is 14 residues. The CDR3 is CASSPGSTNEKLFF. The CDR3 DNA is TGTGCCAGCAGTCCAGGGTCCACTAATGAAAAACTGTTTTTT. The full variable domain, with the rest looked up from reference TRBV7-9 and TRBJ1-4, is DTGVSQNPRHKITKRGQNVTFRCDPISEHNRLYWYRQTLGQGPEFLTYFQNEAQLEKSRLLSDRFSAERPKGSFSTLEIQRTEQGDSAMYLCASSPGSTNEKLFFGSGTQLSVL.